This entry lists 21 T cell receptor beta chains sequenced from one sample in a study of blood T cells in healthy people across ages. A second PCR of 7 to 11 cycles used a sample-barcoded 5' primer and a J-beta primer mix. Each CDR3 protein gets one entry after TCRdb re-called the 5' RACE reads with MiXCR. The table lists about 1 million distinct CDR3 sequences, 40% to 45% of them singletons, with 15% to 20% in the top ten. Sequenced: blood. The receptors were sampled from a woman in her sixties in good health.

This sequence joins TRBV7-2 and TRBJ2-6; TRBD2 is a possible D gene (6 bases). Germline loops: CDR1 SGHTA, CDR2 FQGNSA. V was clipped by 5 bases and J by 0 bases, with 11 bases between them. This CDR3 contains 16 residues. DNA of the CDR3: TGTGCCAGCAGCATTAGCGGAGACTCTGGGGCCAACGTCCTGACTTTC. Amino acid sequence: CASSISGDSGANVLTF.

This clonotype was counted a few times. V gene TRBV20-1 combines with J gene TRBJ2-1; maybe TRBD2 (6 bases). The DNA matches TRBJ2-7 better at its end, which makes the J call doubtful. The germline CDR1 and CDR2 sequences are DFQATT and SNEGSKA (reference sequence). The CDR3 runs 14 residues. The CDR3 nucleotides read TGCAGTGCTAGAAGGCCGGGACTCGCCCACGAGCAGTACTTC. Translating gives CSARRPGLAHEQYF.

This clonotype was detected ten times or more. The rearrangement joins TRBV20-1 to TRBJ1-1, with D uncertain. This CDR3 spans 15 amino acids. Germline loops: CDR1 DFQATT, CDR2 SNEGSKA (reference sequence). The ends were cut back, 0 bases at V and 2 bases at J, with 13 bases in the middle. In nucleotides, the CDR3 is TGCAGTGCTAGAGATTGGGCAAATGGAAACACTGAAGCTTTCTTT. It codes for CSARDWANGNTEAFF.

The chain combines TRBV4-1 with TRBJ2-4, with D tentatively TRBD2 (5 bases). The J call is in doubt because the DNA end fits TRBJ2-7 better. Germline CDR1 and CDR2: MGHRA and YSYEKL. This CDR3 is 18 amino acids long. The CDR3 spells CASSQEGLGGPSSYEQYF. The CDR3 nucleotides read TGCGCCAGCAGCCAAGAGGGTCTGGGCGGGCCGAGCTCCTACGAGCAGTACTTC.

This clonotype occurred a few times. This sequence joins TRBV7-2 and TRBJ2-1; D unresolved. The germline gives CDR1 SGHTA, CDR2 FQGNSA. Trimming took 5 bases from V and 8 from J, leaving 10 bases between them. The CDR3 loop spans 12 amino acids. The CDR3 DNA follows: TGTGCCAGCAGCAAGAGAGGTGATGAGCAGTTCTTC. Amino acid sequence: CASSKRGDEQFF.

The rearrangement links TRBV6-2 or TRBV6-3 to TRBJ2-5; 10 bases map to TRBD1. The CDR3 consists of 15 residues. Unmatched junction bases numbered 4, after V lost 5 bases and J lost 1 base. Germline lookup yields CDR1 MNHEY and CDR2 SVGEGT. The CDR3 region has the DNA TGTGCCAGCAGTCGACAGGGGGCGATCCAAGAGACCCAGTACTTC. As protein: CASSRQGAIQETQYF.

The table lists this clonotype with a few counts. The chain links TRBV30 to TRBJ2-1; TRBD1 matches at 8 bases. The germline gives CDR1 GTSNPN, CDR2 SVGIG (reference sequence). The V segment lost 0 bases and the J segment 9 bases; nucleotides outside the gene matches: 7. The CDR3 spans 14 residues. The CDR3 loop is CAWSVLQGGGEQFF. CDR3 bases: TGTGCCTGGAGTGTATTACAGGGGGGCGGTGAGCAGTTCTTC.

This clonotype was counted at least ten times. This chain uses TRBV29-1 with TRBJ2-3; 14 bases fit TRBD2. With 6 bases clipped from V and 0 bases from J, the junction kept 14 bases outside the gene matches. The CDR3 is 19 residues long. Germline V gives CDR1 SQVTM, CDR2 ANQGSEA. CDR3 DNA: TGCAGCGTCGCCGGGACTAGCGGGAGTCGTGCTGCTAGCACAGATACGCAGTATTTT. It specifies CSVAGTSGSRAASTDTQYF.

This clonotype showed up just a few times. V and J are TRBV25-1 and TRBJ1-2; TRBD1 matches at 7 bases. J gave up 4 bases and V 7 bases, and 9 bases lay outside the gene matches. The CDR3 sequence is 14 residues long. Germline CDR1 and CDR2: MGHDK and SYGVNS. Here the CDR3 reads CASTSGTAGYGYTF. The DNA of the CDR3 is TGTGCCAGCACGTCCGGGACAGCCGGCTATGGCTACACCTTC.

Of note for this clonotype: This sequence may be a read error, since a much larger clone differs from it by one base. The chain has TRBV12-3 or TRBV12-4 and TRBJ2-5, with 7 positions matching TRBD1. The CDR3 consists of 14 residues. J was trimmed by 11 bases and V by 2 bases; bases with no gene match: 11. This CDR3 is CASSLPPGGIEQYF. In DNA, the CDR3 is TGTGCCAGCAGTTTACCCCCAGGGGGTATTGAGCAGTACTTC.

The genes are TRBV6-2 or TRBV6-3 and TRBJ2-6; 10 bases agree with TRBD2. Per the germline V gene, CDR1 is MNHEY and CDR2 is SVGEGT. The CDR3 covers 17 residues. J lost 0 bases, V lost 6 bases, and 5 bases had no gene match. The CDR3 coding sequence is TGTGCCAGCAGATGGACTAGCGGTTACTCTGGGGCCAACGTCCTGACTTTC. It is translated as CASRWTSGYSGANVLTF.

This sequence joins TRBV29-1 and TRBJ2-1; 10 bases match TRBD2. This CDR3 region has 13 residues. Germline lookup yields CDR1 SQVTM and CDR2 ANQGSEA. The ends lost 7 bases at V and 8 bases at J; junction bases unmatched: 8. Here the CDR3 reads CSGLAGATHEQFF. DNA of the CDR3: TGCAGCGGTCTAGCGGGAGCTACCCATGAGCAGTTCTTC.

V usage is TRBV7-9 and J usage is TRBJ2-6; D may be TRBD1 (5 bases). This CDR3 region has 16 residues. Germline lookup yields CDR1 SEHNR and CDR2 FQNEAQ (reference sequence). V shed 5 bases and J shed 0 bases, with 11 bases lying between them. The CDR3 loop is CASSPGHSSGANVLTF. CDR3 bases: TGTGCCAGCAGCCCAGGACACTCCTCTGGGGCCAACGTCCTGACTTTC. Based on the CDR3 plus reference TRBV7-9 and TRBJ2-6, the full variable domain is DTGVSQNPRHKITKRGQNVTFRCDPISEHNRLYWYRQTLGQGPEFLTYFQNEAQLEKSRLLSDRFSAERPKGSFSTLEIQRTEQGDSAMYLCASSPGHSSGANVLTFGAGSRLTVL.

CDR3 amino acids: CASSAVRGRENEQYF. As DNA, the CDR3 is TGTGCCAGCTCCGCGGTTCGGGGGCGGGAGAACGAGCAGTACTTC. The genes are TRBV25-1 and TRBJ2-7; TRBD2 might be the D (7 bases). Germline V gene lookup returns CDR1 MGHDK and CDR2 SYGVNS. V shed 8 bases and J shed 5 bases, with 22 bases lying between them. CDR3 length: 15 amino acids.

The CDR3 region has the DNA TGTGCCAGCAGTTTAACCAGGGGAGGAAACTATGGCTACACCTTC. It encodes CASSLTRGGNYGYTF. The V gene is TRBV28, the J gene TRBJ1-2; possibly TRBD1 for D (6 bases). Trimming removed 2 bases at V and 2 bases at J, with 12 bases between. The length of the CDR3 is 15 residues. Germline CDR1 reads MDHEN; CDR2 reads SYDVKM.

The rearrangement joins TRBV6-5 to TRBJ2-7; TRBD1 aligns across 9 bases. Germline V gene sequence: CDR1 MNHEY, CDR2 SVGAGI. With 6 bases clipped from V and 7 bases from J, the junction kept 16 bases outside the gene matches. The CDR3 consists of 16 residues. In DNA, the CDR3 is TGTGCCAGCAGGAAAACTCGGGACAGGGCGAACAATGAGCAGTACTTC. Its protein product is CASRKTRDRANNEQYF.

The J gene is TRBJ2-3, the V gene TRBV5-5; D tentatively reads TRBD1 or TRBD2 (5 bases each). Trimming removed 5 bases from V and 1 base from J, with 11 bases in between. Germline V CDR1 and CDR2: SGHKS, YYEKEE (reference sequence). The CDR3 spans 14 residues. DNA of the CDR3: TGTGCCAGCAGTCCCCGGGACGGCACAGATACGCAGTATTTT. As protein: CASSPRDGTDTQYF. Combining the CDR3 with reference TRBV5-5 and TRBJ2-3 gives the whole variable domain DAGVTQSPTHLIKTRGQQVTLRCSPISGHKSVSWYQQVLGQGPQFIFQYYEKEERGRGNFPDRFSARQFPNYSSELNVNALLLGDSALYLCASSPRDGTDTQYFGPGTRLTVL.

The chain recombines TRBV12-3 or TRBV12-4 with TRBJ1-5, with 7 positions matching TRBD1. V dropped 6 bases and J dropped 4; count of bases not matched to a gene: 9. The CDR3 is 15 amino acids. CDR3 region: CASRYAGTENQPQHF. CDR3 DNA: TGTGCCAGCAGATACGCCGGGACAGAGAATCAGCCCCAGCATTTT.

J is TRBJ1-2 and V is TRBV20-1; D unclear. Germline V CDR1 and CDR2: DFQATT, SNEGSKA (reference sequence). Trimming cost V 3 bases and J 4 bases, with 9 bases left between them. The CDR3 has 12 residues. For the CDR3, the DNA is TGCAGTGCTAGTGTCCCAGTCTATGGCTACACCTTC. Protein: CSASVPVYGYTF.

Only a few counts were recorded for this clonotype. CDR3 residues: CASSNIYEQFF. CDR3 bases: TGTGCCAGCAGTAATATCTATGAGCAGTTCTTC. This chain joins TRBV12-3 or TRBV12-4 and TRBJ2-1; no clear D gene. This CDR3 is 11 amino acids long. Trimming cost V 5 bases and J 8 bases, with 7 bases left between them.

CDR3: CASRRTGSLGDEQFF. The CDR3 DNA reads as TGTGCCAGCAGGAGGACAGGCTCCCTGGGGGATGAGCAGTTCTTC. The chain is built from TRBV6-5 and TRBJ2-1, with 7 positions matching TRBD1. The ends lost 6 bases at V and 8 bases at J; junction bases unmatched: 13. The germline CDR1 and CDR2 sequences are MNHEY and SVGAGI. The CDR3 spans 15 residues.